This T cell receptor (beta chain) appears in the sequencing data of a study of PD-L1 blockade in urothelial cancer. Study details: About 85% of the 29 patients were males with bladder-origin urothelial cancer. Between 0 and 3 chemotherapy regimens preceded treatment for each patient.

Each patient contributed between 1 and 8 total time points of blood mononuclear cells, pretreatment and during treatment. Looked up from germline, CDR1 is MGHRA and CDR2 is YSYEKL. The CDR3 has 13 residues. V lost 4 bases and J lost 2, with 7 bases in between. TCRdb's table, derived via immunoSEQ multiplex PCR, lists solely in-frame clones and lacks some. This table has about 57,000 clones, about 86% appearing once. This TCR was recovered from a man between 45 and 60 years old with urothelial cancer. The sequences come from PBMCs, collected around atezolizumab (anti-PD-L1) treatment. The V and J genes are TRBV4-1 and TRBJ2-3, with no clear D. Here the CDR3 DNA reads TGCGCCAGCAGCCCGTATTTCACAGATACGCAGTATTTT. It yields the protein CASSPYFTDTQYF.